This paragraph reports one T cell receptor beta chain. Its specific antigen is unknown. It has no much larger one-base neighbor in the sample; base qualities were not kept. Collaborating institutions collected whole blood in K2EDTA tubes following their own protocols. For TCRbeta analysis, collaborators shipped samples in one of three forms: frozen whole blood, isolated PBMCs, or DNA extracted from either of those sample types. TCRbeta CDR3 regions were amplified from genomic DNA by means of the immunoSEQ Assay, a bias-controlled multiplex PCR. The authors' pipeline ran thus. Nucleated cell counts per sample were estimated from amplification of reference gene primers within the assay. Sequence reads were collapsed and filtered to measure the absolute abundance of every unique TCRbeta CDR3 rearrangement. For each sample, productive Simpson clonality was calculated as the square root of Simpson's diversity index across productive rearrangements. Imported from immuneACCESS, the table was reduced by TCRdb to in-frame sequences with V and J called. These copies leave out some clones; in studies compared against another copy, an unresolved V gene accounts for under half, and the cause of the remainder is not known. V and J calls and clone size are those listed in that table; D and trimming were worked out from the DNA. This sample holds approximately 270,000 clones; about nine tenths were observed only once. About 8.7% of the sample lies in the top ten.

This sample is part of a study of blood T cell repertoires in COVID-19 (dated by TCRdb to between 2020 and 2021). Concerning the study at large: Samples covering the acute and convalescent phases of COVID-19 were provided by collaborators in the United States, Italy and Spain. A freely available public database, intended as a resource for researchers studying the immune response to SARS-CoV-2, is where the repertoires were released. The samples were drawn from two sources: the first 160 participants of the ongoing ImmuneRACE study, and about 1,300 subjects contributed by 6 global collaborators. The material from the prospective study consisted of cDNA or gDNA derived from T cells, B-cell-depleted T cells, or PBMCs. HLA class I and class II types, where available, came from metadata supplied by the sample provider rather than from assay-based typing. Subjects who had been exposed to COVID-19, were actively infected with it, or had recovered from it provided the deeply sampled blood TCRbeta repertoires that made up the dataset. A de-identified subject ID, COVID-19 status, age in years and sex were almost always included in the sample metadata. Summary of the overall study and its limitations: The amount of clinical and demographic metadata varied by source and participant and was provided uncurated.

The source of this sequence is a man in his forties with active or convalescent COVID-19. The sequenced material came from peripheral blood.

CDR3 region: CASSSPRLVSEQYF. In nucleotides, the sequence is TGTGCCAGCAGCTCTCCGCGACTAGTCTCCGAGCAGTACTTC. The chain joins TRBV11-2 to TRBJ2-7; the D gene is perhaps TRBD2, on 6 matching bases. V drops 4 bases and J drops 6 bases, leaving 16 bases in between. There are 14 amino acids in the CDR3, from cysteine to phenylalanine inclusive. Only the CDR3 region is kept as DNA, spanning 42 bases read in frame from base 1. CDR1 and CDR2 were assigned from the germline V gene as SGHAT and FQNNGV.